Following are 15 T cell receptor beta chains from one sample sequenced in a study of T cells in Graves' hyperthyroidism and ophthalmopathy. RNA transcripts yielded amplified TCR beta CDR3 regions. RT-PCR in the first round (using the HTBI primer set) targeted the TCR CDR3. MiXCR was run by TCRdb on the multiplex PCR reads, yielding one entry per CDR3 protein. Among approximately 600,000 distinct CDR3 sequences listed, roughly 16% were seen once. Sequenced input: blood. The receptors derive from a woman younger than 45 with Graves' hyperthyroidism.

The chain is built from TRBV7-2 and TRBJ2-1; the D call may be TRBD1 or TRBD2 (5 bases each). V dropped 1 base and J dropped 6 bases, with 13 bases sitting between them. CDR1 is SGHTA and CDR2 is FQGNSA in the germline V gene. The CDR3 extends over 15 amino acids. The CDR3 reads CASSLDGTPINEQFF. The CDR3 DNA reads TGTGCCAGCAGCTTAGACGGGACCCCTATCAATGAGCAGTTCTTC.

This clonotype came up many times. This chain connects TRBV11-3 to TRBJ1-1; D not resolved. Trimming left V 4 bases short and J 2 bases short, with 5 bases between. Germline V gives CDR1 SGHNT, CDR2 YENEEA. The CDR3 runs 12 residues. The CDR3 sequence: CASSSYNTEAFF. DNA for the CDR3: TGTGCCAGCAGCTCTTACAACACTGAAGCTTTCTTT.

There are a few counts of this clonotype. The chain couples TRBV7-2 to TRBJ2-7; D might be TRBD1 (5 bases). This CDR3 region has 14 residues. Per the germline V gene, CDR1 is SGHTA and CDR2 is FQGNSA. Trimming took 5 bases from V and 0 from J, leaving 11 bases between them. The CDR3 is CASSGDRFSYEQYF. CDR3 bases: TGTGCCAGCAGCGGTGACAGATTCTCCTACGAGCAGTACTTC.

About this clonotype itself: At one end the junction does not follow the germline gene, possibly because of a read error. The chain carries TRBV7-3 and TRBJ2-2; D gene uncertain. Germline V gives CDR1 SGHTA, CDR2 FQGTGA. There are 13 residues in the CDR3. CDR3 region: CASSNGGSGELFF. CDR3 bases: TGTGCTAGCAGCAATGGCGGTTCCGGGGAGCTGTTTTTT.

This clonotype was seen repeatedly, ten times or more. The chain is built from TRBV28 and TRBJ2-3; TRBD2 agrees at 8 bases. Germline assignment: CDR1 MDHEN and CDR2 SYDVKM. Trimming took 8 bases from V and 3 from J; bases not matched to a gene: 7. The CDR3 extends over 14 amino acids. For the CDR3, the DNA is TGTGCCAGCCGGGGGGGGAGTAGAACAGATACGCAGTATTTT. Translation gives CASRGGSRTDTQYF. The whole variable domain, filled in from reference TRBV28 and TRBJ2-3, reads DVKVTQSSRYLVKRTGEKVFLECVQDMDHENMFWYRQDPGLGLRLIYFSYDVKMKEKGDIPEGYSVSREKKERFSLILESASTNQTSMYLCASRGGSRTDTQYFGPGTRLTVL.

This clonotype was seen a few times. The chain combines TRBV24-1 with TRBJ1-5; D is undetermined. The germline CDR1 and CDR2 sequences are KGHDR and SFDVKD. The CDR3 is 15 amino acids. Trimming shortened V by 5 bases and J by 0 bases, and 10 bases separated the two germline ends. CDR3 sequence reads: CATSAAGLSNQPQHF. CDR3 coding DNA: TGTGCCACCAGTGCGGCCGGCCTTAGCAATCAGCCCCAGCATTTT.

This clonotype was detected only a few times. The gene calls are TRBV14 and TRBJ1-2; D uncertain. Germline CDR1 and CDR2: SGHDN and FVKESK. V lost 0 bases and J 8 bases, leaving 13 bases between the germline ends. The CDR3 consists of 14 residues. The CDR3 loop reads CASSQDYDFLGYTF. The CDR3 nucleotides are TGTGCCAGCAGCCAAGATTACGACTTTTTGGGCTACACCTTC. Combining the CDR3 with reference TRBV14 and TRBJ1-2 gives the whole variable domain EAGVTQFPSHSVIEKGQTVTLRCDPISGHDNLYWYRRVMGKEIKFLLHFVKESKQDESGMPNNRFLAERTGGTYSTLKVQPAELEDSGVYFCASSQDYDFLGYTFGSGTRLTVV.

The sample holds many counts of this clonotype. V usage is TRBV12-3 or TRBV12-4 and J usage is TRBJ2-2; D tentatively fits TRBD1 or TRBD2 (5 bases each). The ends were cut back, 4 bases at V and 6 bases at J, with 9 bases in the middle. The CDR3 totals 13 residues. The CDR3 nucleotides are TGTGCCAGCAGTTCAGGGAGCGCCGGGGAGCTGTTTTTT. It yields the protein CASSSGSAGELFF.

This clonotype was counted many times. The chain joins TRBV29-1 to TRBJ2-7, with no clear D. CDR1 and CDR2 (germline): SQVTM, ANQGSEA. Trimming cost V 3 bases and J 0 bases, with 3 bases left between them. The CDR3 loop spans 11 amino acids. DNA for the CDR3: TGCAGCGTTGAGCTCTCCTACGAGCAGTACTTC. This encodes CSVELSYEQYF.

J is TRBJ2-1 and V is TRBV7-9; perhaps D is TRBD1 or TRBD2 (5 bases each). V lost 0 bases to trimming and J lost 9 bases, with 12 bases between them. The germline gives CDR1 SEHNR, CDR2 FQNEAQ (reference sequence). This CDR3 is 14 amino acids long. CDR3 in amino acids: CASSLAASGSEQFF. In DNA form, the CDR3 reads TGTGCCAGCAGCTTAGCGGCCTCAGGGAGTGAGCAGTTCTTC.

This clonotype has at least ten counts. The chain carries TRBV13 and TRBJ2-3; no definite D call. The CDR3 loop spans 12 amino acids. The V end lost 7 bases, the J end lost 6 bases, and 11 bases lay between the germline ends. CDR1 and CDR2 (germline): PRHDT, FYEKMQ (reference sequence). The CDR3 DNA reads TGTGCCAGCACCCAACTCGGGGATACGCAGTATTTT. Its translation is CASTQLGDTQYF.

This clonotype was seen only a few times. The chain carries TRBV6-1 and TRBJ2-7; 9 bases fit TRBD1. V shed 6 bases and J 5 bases; nucleotides not matched to a gene: 8. The V gene's germline CDR1 is MNHNS and CDR2 SASEGT. The CDR3 extends over 14 amino acids. CDR3 sequence (DNA): TGTGCCAGCAGCGCGGACAGGGGTGTCAACGAGCAGTACTTC. It codes for CASSADRGVNEQYF.

V usage is TRBV18 and J usage is TRBJ2-2; no reliable D call. Trimming left V 1 base short and J 0 bases short, with 9 bases between. This CDR3 contains 16 residues. CDR1 and CDR2 (germline): KGHSH, LQKENI. The CDR3 nucleotides are TGTGCCAGCTCACCACTTGGACCCGCGAACACCGGGGAGCTGTTTTTT. This codes for CASSPLGPANTGELFF.

In this sample, this clonotype turned up a few times. The germline gene is not matched at one end of the junction; a read error may be the cause. This chain uses TRBV27 with TRBJ2-7; 7 nucleotides match TRBD1. Germline V CDR1 and CDR2: MNHEY, SMNVEV (reference sequence). The CDR3 has 15 residues. DNA for the CDR3: TGTCCCAGCAGTTTATCGGGGACAGCAATGGAGGAGCAGTACTTC. It encodes CPSSLSGTAMEEQYF.

The J gene is TRBJ2-1, the V gene TRBV30; D call uncertain. V shed 1 base and J shed 2 bases, with 3 bases lying between them. Germline assignment: CDR1 GTSNPN and CDR2 SVGIG (reference sequence). CDR3 size: 12 residues. The CDR3 here is CAWSAPYNEQFF. CDR3 coding DNA: TGTGCCTGGAGTGCCCCCTACAATGAGCAGTTCTTC.